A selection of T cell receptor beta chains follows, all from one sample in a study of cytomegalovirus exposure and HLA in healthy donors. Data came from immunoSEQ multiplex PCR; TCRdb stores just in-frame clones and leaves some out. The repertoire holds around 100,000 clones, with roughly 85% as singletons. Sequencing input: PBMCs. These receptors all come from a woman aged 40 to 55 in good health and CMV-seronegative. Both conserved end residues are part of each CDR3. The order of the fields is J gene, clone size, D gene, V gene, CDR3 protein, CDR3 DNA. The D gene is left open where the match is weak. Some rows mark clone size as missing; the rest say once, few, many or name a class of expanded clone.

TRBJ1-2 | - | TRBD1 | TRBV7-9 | CASSLNRGYGYTF | TGTGCCAGCAGCTTGAACAGGGGCTATGGCTACACCTTC
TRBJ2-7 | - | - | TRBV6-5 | CASSYYGEFGEQYF | TGTGCCAGCAGTTACTACGGGGAATTCGGCGAGCAGTACTTC
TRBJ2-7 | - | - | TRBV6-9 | CAGRQGRVSYEQYF | TGTGCCGGACGTCAGGGGCGTGTATCCTACGAGCAGTACTTC
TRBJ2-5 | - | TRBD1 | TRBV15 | CATSRGTGMVETQYF | TGTGCCACCAGCAGAGGGACAGGGATGGTGGAGACCCAGTACTTC
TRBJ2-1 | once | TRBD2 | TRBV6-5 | CASSYGSRRGGEQFF | TGTGCCAGCAGTTACGGGAGCAGACGGGGGGGTGAGCAGTTCTTC
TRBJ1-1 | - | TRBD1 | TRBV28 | CAIMKDGGEGAAEAFF | TGTGCCATTATGAAGGACGGGGGGGAGGGGGCGGCTGAAGCTTTCTTT
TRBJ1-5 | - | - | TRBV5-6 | CASSSRRGQPQHF | TGTGCCAGCAGCTCCCGGCGCGGACAGCCCCAGCATTTT
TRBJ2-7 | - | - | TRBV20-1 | CIGLGASEQYF | TGCATCGGCCTGGGGGCCTCCGAGCAGTACTTC
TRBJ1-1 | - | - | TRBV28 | CASSVKPGNTEAFF | TGTGCCAGCAGTGTTAAACCAGGGAACACTGAAGCTTTCTTT
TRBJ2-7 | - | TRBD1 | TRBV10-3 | CAIRDGQGLSYEQYF | TGTGCCATCAGGGATGGACAGGGCCTCTCCTACGAGCAGTACTTC
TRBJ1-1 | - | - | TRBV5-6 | CASSLGARGNTEAFF | TGTGCCAGCAGCTTGGGGGCCAGGGGGAACACTGAAGCTTTCTTT
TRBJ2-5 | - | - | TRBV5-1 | CASSLSITGARQETQYF | TGCGCCAGCAGCTTAAGCATTACAGGAGCCCGCCAAGAGACCCAGTACTTC
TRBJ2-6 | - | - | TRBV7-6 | CASSLFGSGANVLTF | TGTGCCAGCAGCTTGTTCGGGTCTGGGGCCAACGTCCTGACTTTC
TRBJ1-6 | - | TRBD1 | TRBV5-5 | CASSRTGDTPLHF | TGTGCCAGCAGTCGGACAGGGGATACACCCCTCCACTTT
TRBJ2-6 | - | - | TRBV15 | CATGSPGAGANVLTF | TGTGCCACCGGGTCCCCAGGGGCTGGGGCCAACGTCCTGACTTTC
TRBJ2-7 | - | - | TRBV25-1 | CASSWQGIHEQYF | TGTGCCAGCAGTTGGCAGGGGATCCACGAGCAGTACTTC
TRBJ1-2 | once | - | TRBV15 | CATSRGRGGRGYTF | TGTGCCACCAGCAGAGGACGGGGAGGAAGAGGCTACACCTTC
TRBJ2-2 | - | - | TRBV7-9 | CASSPLTGELFF | TGTGCCAGCAGCCCTTTAACCGGGGAGCTGTTTTTT
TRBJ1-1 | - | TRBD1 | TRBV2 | CASSAGQTYTEAFF | TGTGCCAGCAGCGCGGGACAGACCTACACTGAAGCTTTCTTT
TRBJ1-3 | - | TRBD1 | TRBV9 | CASSGALGTAENTIYF | TGTGCCAGCAGCGGTGCTCTAGGGACAGCCGAAAACACCATATATTTT